This T cell receptor (beta chain) was observed in a study of T cells after yellow fever vaccination. The CDR3 contains 16 residues. V lost 2 bases to trimming and J lost 2 bases, with 16 bases between them. The germline CDR1 and CDR2 sequences are MNHEY and SVGEGT. Study-wide results and caveats: Primary-vaccination clones mostly resurfaced post-booster (more than 95% CD4, about 87% CD8).

As concerns this clonotype: What it binds is unknown.

Each CDR3 protein is one row after TCRdb ran MiXCR on the 5' RACE reads. The repertoire holds 320,000 or so distinct CDR3 sequences, about 7.8% seen once, with around 17% in the top ten. This clonotype was obtained from a man in his late teens or twenties who received the YFV17D yellow fever vaccine. Sequencing used PBMCs, obtained around 45 days after the first yellow fever vaccination. The V and J genes are TRBV6-2 or TRBV6-3 and TRBJ2-7; D is unclear. The CDR3 here is CASSYRYETGTYEQYF. CDR3 bases: TGTGCCAGCAGTTACCGTTATGAGACTGGGACCTACGAGCAGTACTTC.